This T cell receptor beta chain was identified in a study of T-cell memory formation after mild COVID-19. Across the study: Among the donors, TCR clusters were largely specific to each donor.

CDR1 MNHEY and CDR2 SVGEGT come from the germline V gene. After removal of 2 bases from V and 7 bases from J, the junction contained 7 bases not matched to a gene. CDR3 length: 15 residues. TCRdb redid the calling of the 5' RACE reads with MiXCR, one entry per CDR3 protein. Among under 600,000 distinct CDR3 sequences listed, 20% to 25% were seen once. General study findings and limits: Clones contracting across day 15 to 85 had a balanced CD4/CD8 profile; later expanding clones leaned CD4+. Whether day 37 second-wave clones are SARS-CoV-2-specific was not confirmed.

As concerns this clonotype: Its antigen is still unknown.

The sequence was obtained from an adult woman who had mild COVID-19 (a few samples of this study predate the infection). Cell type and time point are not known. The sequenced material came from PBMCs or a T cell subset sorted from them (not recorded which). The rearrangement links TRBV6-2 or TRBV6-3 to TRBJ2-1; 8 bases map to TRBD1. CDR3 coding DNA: TGTGCCAGCAGTTACGTCGCAGGGGGCTGGAATGAGCAGTTCTTC. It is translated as CASSYVAGGWNEQFF.